This TCR beta chain was identified in a study of type 1 regulatory T cells. Study summary: T-allo10 is a Tr1-enriched, alloantigen-specific CD4 T cell product made in vitro.

The CDR3 spans 16 residues. The V gene's germline CDR1 is SGHRS and CDR2 YFSETQ. V lost 4 bases to trimming and J lost 6 bases; unmatched junction nucleotides: 11. The graft donor-derived T-allo10 cells reportedly recognize host alloantigens, are anergic, and suppress alloantigen-specifically. TCRdb ran MiXCR on the reads and lists one entry per CDR3 protein. Of tens of thousands of distinct CDR3 sequences in the sample, about two thirds were seen once. A word on this clonotype: Its antigen is as yet unknown.

Sequencing was performed on cultured T cells, either the whole culture or a sorted T cell fraction (not recorded which). Subset: Tr1-enriched cell product generated in vitro against host alloantigens. This TCR was sampled from a human donor in good health. The V and J genes are TRBV5-1 and TRBJ2-1; 9 nucleotides align to TRBD2. The chain's CDR3 is CASSPERGGASNEQFF. The CDR3, as DNA: TGCGCCAGCAGCCCGGAGCGCGGGGGGGCTTCCAATGAGCAGTTCTTC. The full variable domain, rest sourced from reference TRBV5-1 and TRBJ2-1, is KAGVTQTPRYLIKTRGQQVTLSCSPISGHRSVSWYQQTPGQGLQFLFEYFSETQRNKGNFPGRFSGRQFSNSRSEMNVSTLELGDSALYLCASSPERGGASNEQFFGPGTRLTVL.